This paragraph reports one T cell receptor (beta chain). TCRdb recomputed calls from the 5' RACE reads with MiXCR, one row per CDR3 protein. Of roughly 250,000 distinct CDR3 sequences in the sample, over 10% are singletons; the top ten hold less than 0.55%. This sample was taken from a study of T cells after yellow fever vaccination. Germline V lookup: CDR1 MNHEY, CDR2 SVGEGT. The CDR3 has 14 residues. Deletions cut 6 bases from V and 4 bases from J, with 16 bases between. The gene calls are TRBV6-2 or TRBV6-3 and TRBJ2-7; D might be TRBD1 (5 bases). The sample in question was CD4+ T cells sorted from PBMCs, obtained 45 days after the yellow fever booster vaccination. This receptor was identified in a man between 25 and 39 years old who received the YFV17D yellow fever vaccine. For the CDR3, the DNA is TGTGCCAGCAGGGACGTCCAGGGTTGGTACGAGCAGTACTTC. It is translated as CASRDVQGWYEQYF.